This T cell receptor (beta chain) was sequenced in a study of T cell responses to AZD1222 COVID-19 vaccine. Trimming cost V 0 bases and J 4 bases, with 15 bases left between them. Germline assignment: CDR1 ENHRY and CDR2 SYGVKD. The CDR3 has 16 residues. Here immunoSEQ multiplex PCR was the method, and the copy in TCRdb shows in-frame clones only, minus some. The data hold roughly 200,000 clones, with approximately 92% observed a single time. This clonotype was sampled from an adult who received the MenACWY meningococcal vaccine as a control. Sample: peripheral blood, taken 28 days after the second dose of the MenACWY control vaccine. The J gene is TRBJ1-1, the V gene TRBV10-3; D unresolved. The DNA of the CDR3 is TGTGCCATCAGTGAGTCGATGGTCAGGCGGTTCACTGAAGCTTTCTTT. Translated: CAISESMVRRFTEAFF.